This TCR beta chain was found in a study of cytomegalovirus exposure and HLA in healthy donors. This clone was seen just once. The antigen is not known. General study points: Segments of the TCR beta V type were, in most cases, productive about 87% or about 30% of the time in an earlier analysis. Prediction of most subjects' HLA-A and HLA-B alleles by TCR beta sequences was reportedly accurate. Investigators reported 150 to 200 TCR beta chains as tied to cytomegalovirus.

Researchers ran the PCR with 60 Vbeta and 13 Jbeta primers. Some clones are missing from TCRdb's copy, which holds only in-frame ones; the method was immunoSEQ multiplex PCR. Among about 98,000 clones listed, under 75% were seen once. Healthy bone marrow donors made up the donor group. The TCR comes from a female donor in good health and CMV-seronegative. The sequenced material came from PBMCs.

Written as DNA, the CDR3 is TGTGCCAGCAGCGTTGGTATGGGACACACCTACAATGAGCAGTTCTTC. Its protein is CASSVGMGHTYNEQFF. The gene calls are TRBV9 and TRBJ2-1, with D possibly being TRBD1 (6 bases). The CDR3 is 16 residues long. CDR1 and CDR2 from the germline V gene are SGDLS and YYNGEE. V was clipped by 2 bases and J by 2 bases, with 14 bases between them.